The 24 T cell receptor beta chains in this list originate from one sample, sequenced in a study of blood T cell repertoires in COVID-19. Sequencing was performed with immunoSEQ multiplex PCR; in TCRdb, only in-frame clones are kept and a portion is missing. The data contain about 140,000 clones, about 80% of them seen just once; the ten biggest clones take up approximately 3.8%. Material: peripheral blood. The source of these receptors is an older woman with acute or convalescent COVID-19.

There are a few counts of this clone. The chain joins TRBV2 to TRBJ2-3; D might be TRBD2 (6 bases). The CDR3 sequence is 14 residues long. V was trimmed by 5 bases and J by 2 bases, leaving 11 bases between them. CDR1 is SNHLY, CDR2 FYNNEI, per germline. The CDR3 DNA reads TGTGCCAGCAGTATCGCGGGGCTCACAGATACGCAGTATTTT. Protein product: CASSIAGLTDTQYF.

J is TRBJ1-1 and V is TRBV27; tentatively, D is TRBD1 (6 bases). The V and J ends lost 6 bases and 3 bases respectively, with 17 bases between them. The V gene's germline CDR1 is MNHEY and CDR2 SMNVEV (reference sequence). The CDR3 covers 15 residues. The CDR3 nucleotides are TGTGCCAGCAGCCGAGCAGGGGCGGTGTACACTGAAGCTTTCTTT. Its protein is CASSRAGAVYTEAFF.

V is TRBV5-1 and J is TRBJ1-2; unclear D gene. V was trimmed by 0 bases and J by 8 bases, leaving 17 bases between them. Germline loops: CDR1 SGHRS, CDR2 YFSETQ. The CDR3 consists of 15 residues. In DNA form, the CDR3 reads TGCGCCAGCAGCTTGGATCCGACTAGAGTTCGGGGCTACACCTTC. Translating it yields CASSLDPTRVRGYTF.

The rearrangement joins TRBV19 to TRBJ1-1; D not certain. Germline V gene data show CDR1 as LNHDA and CDR2 as SQIVND (reference sequence). The length of the CDR3 is 14 residues. Trimming removed 7 bases from V and 2 bases from J, with 14 bases in between. CDR3 sequence (DNA): TGTGCCAGTAAAGGATGGGCTTCCAACACTGAAGCTTTCTTT. Translating gives CASKGWASNTEAFF.

This clone occurred once. The gene calls are TRBV18 and TRBJ1-1, with D perhaps matching TRBD1 (6 bases). Germline CDR1 reads KGHSH; CDR2 reads LQKENI. This CDR3 has 14 residues. Trimming took 5 bases from V and 2 from J, leaving 12 bases between them. CDR3 residues: CASSADRTNTEAFF. The DNA for the CDR3 is TGTGCCAGCTCAGCCGACAGGACAAACACTGAAGCTTTCTTT.

V and J are TRBV29-1 and TRBJ2-3; D gene unclear. CDR1 and CDR2 from the germline V gene are SQVTM and ANQGSEA. This CDR3 is built from 12 residues. Trimming left V 3 bases short and J 0 bases short, with 4 bases between. CDR3 amino acids: CSVDRSTDTQYF. DNA of the CDR3: TGCAGCGTTGACAGGAGCACAGATACGCAGTATTTT.

The V gene is TRBV7-9, the J gene TRBJ1-2; TRBD1 agrees at 8 bases. The V gene's germline CDR1 is SEHNR and CDR2 FQNEAQ (reference sequence). The CDR3 has 15 residues. Losses at the gene ends were 5 bases for V and 8 bases for J; bases not matched to a gene: 13. CDR3 protein: CASSPARRTGSGYTF. DNA of the CDR3: TGTGCCAGCAGCCCAGCCCGGCGGACAGGGAGCGGCTACACCTTC.

This chain links TRBV3-1 (or the pseudogene TRBV3-2) with TRBJ2-7; maybe TRBD2 (5 bases). From germline, CDR1 is LGHDT and CDR2 YNNKEL (reference sequence). This CDR3 region has 16 residues. The V end lost 1 base, the J end lost 2 bases, and 15 bases lay between the germline ends. CDR3 sequence (DNA): TGTGCCAGCAGCCAAGCGGTCCGAGGGTTGACCTACGAGCAGTACTTC. As protein: CASSQAVRGLTYEQYF.

This clone was detected only once. The rearrangement uses TRBV19 and TRBJ2-5, with TRBD1 as a possible D gene (6 bases). The CDR3 has 14 residues. V was shortened by 7 bases and J by 2 bases, with 14 bases between the two germline ends. The germline CDR1 and CDR2 sequences are LNHDA and SQIVND (reference sequence). In DNA, the CDR3 is TGTGCCAGTATCCCAAGGACAGAGCAAGAGACCCAGTACTTC. Translating gives CASIPRTEQETQYF.

V gene TRBV10-3 combines with J gene TRBJ2-1; the match to TRBD2 covers 7 bases. CDR1 and CDR2 from the germline V gene are ENHRY and SYGVKD. This CDR3 has 14 residues. With V trimmed by 10 bases and J by 10 bases, 16 bases remained unmatched. The chain's CDR3 is CATGGSGGRGEQFF. Written as DNA, the CDR3 is TGTGCCACCGGGGGGTCAGGCGGGAGAGGAGAGCAGTTCTTC.

This clone occurred a few times. The genes are TRBV29-1 and TRBJ1-2, with 9 bases lining up with TRBD1. Germline values: CDR1 SQVTM, CDR2 ANQGSEA. Trimming took 6 bases from V and 7 from J; bases not matched to a gene: 6. The length of the CDR3 is 12 residues. The CDR3 protein is CSVSRDRAGYTF. CDR3 nucleotide sequence: TGCAGCGTGTCCCGGGACAGGGCTGGCTACACCTTC.

This rearrangement joins TRBV4-2 to TRBJ2-7, with 13 nucleotides matching TRBD2. Germline V gene sequence: CDR1 LGHNA, CDR2 YNFKEQ. CDR3 length: 23 amino acids. Unmatched junction bases numbered 29, after V lost 4 bases and J lost 5 bases. The CDR3 DNA is TGTGCCAGCAGCCCATGGGTATCCGGTCAGGGTGGACTAGCGGGAGTCCGCCTGGACGAGCAGTACTTC. Translating gives CASSPWVSGQGGLAGVRLDEQYF.

The V and J genes are TRBV3-1 (or the pseudogene TRBV3-2) and TRBJ2-2; 12 bases are shared with TRBD2. The length of the CDR3 is 16 residues. V lost 4 bases and J lost 5; bases outside the gene matches: 5. The V gene's germline CDR1 is LGHDT and CDR2 YNNKEL (reference sequence). The CDR3 coding sequence is TGTGCCAGCAGCCGGACCGGGACTAGCGGGACCGGGGAGCTGTTTTTT. Translation: CASSRTGTSGTGELFF.

The rearrangement uses TRBV28 and TRBJ2-7, with 8 bases matching TRBD2. With V trimmed by 6 bases and J by 6 bases, 19 bases remained unmatched. The CDR3 is 17 residues long. Germline assignment: CDR1 MDHEN and CDR2 SYDVKM. CDR3 coding DNA: TGTGCCAGCAGCCTCGGACTAGCCCTCGGTCGTTTTTCCGAGCAGTACTTC. Translation: CASSLGLALGRFSEQYF.

Only one count was recorded for this clone. The gene calls are TRBV28 and TRBJ1-3, with D possibly TRBD1 on 6 matching bases. Germline V gene sequence: CDR1 MDHEN, CDR2 SYDVKM. The CDR3 has 12 residues. Trimming removed 8 bases at V and 4 bases at J, with 9 bases between. The CDR3 sequence: CASGTSGNTIYF. The CDR3 region has the DNA TGTGCCAGCGGGACAAGCGGAAACACCATATATTTT.

V gene TRBV24-1 combines with J gene TRBJ1-4, with 11 bases aligning to TRBD1. CDR3 length: 13 amino acids. V lost 9 bases, J lost 8 bases, and 4 bases stayed unmatched. The germline gives CDR1 KGHDR, CDR2 SFDVKD. CDR3 loop: CATRGQGGEKLFF. CDR3 sequence (DNA): TGTGCCACCCGGGGACAGGGGGGAGAAAAACTGTTTTTT.

The genes are TRBV28 and TRBJ2-2; 9 bases are shared with TRBD1. This CDR3 has 15 amino acids. Germline-derived CDR1 and CDR2 are MDHEN and SYDVKM. The junction had 8 bases not matched to a gene; V was cut back by 5 bases and J by 7 bases. The CDR3 DNA reads as TGTGCCAGCAGTCGGACAGGGGTTGGGGGCGGGGAGCTGTTTTTT. Its protein product is CASSRTGVGGGELFF. Combining the CDR3 with reference TRBV28 and TRBJ2-2 gives the whole variable domain DVKVTQSSRYLVKRTGEKVFLECVQDMDHENMFWYRQDPGLGLRLIYFSYDVKMKEKGDIPEGYSVSREKKERFSLILESASTNQTSMYLCASSRTGVGGGELFFGEGSRLTVL.

The CDR3 nucleotides are TGCGCCAGCAGTCAACTACAGGTCATGAACACTGAAGCTTTCTTT. Its protein is CASSQLQVMNTEAFF. This chain links TRBV23-1 with TRBJ1-1; the D gene is possibly TRBD1 (5 bases). TRBV23-1 is an ORF; its function is uncertain. V lost 2 bases and J lost 0, with 10 bases in between. The CDR3 is 15 amino acids.

V and J are TRBV5-4 and TRBJ2-3; 9 bases align to TRBD2. Trimming at V came to 1 base and at J to 3 bases, leaving 9 bases not matched to a gene. Germline V gene data show CDR1 as SGHNT and CDR2 as YYREEE (reference sequence). The CDR3 covers 17 residues. The DNA for the CDR3 is TGTGCCAGCAGCTTGAAATTATCGGGACTAGCAACAGATACGCAGTATTTT. It is translated as CASSLKLSGLATDTQYF.

The chain recombines TRBV5-4 with TRBJ1-6; D is perhaps TRBD1 (5 bases). Germline CDR1 reads SGHNT; CDR2 reads YYREEE (reference sequence). V gave up 5 bases and J gave up 7 bases, with 19 bases separating them. The CDR3 runs 16 residues. CDR3 residues: CASRFSAGNRNSPLHF. The DNA of the CDR3 is TGTGCCAGCAGGTTCTCCGCAGGGAATCGGAATTCACCCCTCCACTTT. Full variable domain (rest looked up from reference TRBV5-4 and TRBJ1-6): ETGVTQSPTHLIKTRGQQVTLRCSSQSGHNTVSWYQQALGQGPQFIFQYYREEENGRGNFPPRFSGLQFPNYSSELNVNALELDDSALYLCASRFSAGNRNSPLHFGNGTRLTVT.

The V call is TRBV7-8, the J call TRBJ2-1; 9 bases agree with TRBD1. V was clipped by 5 bases and J by 9 bases; unmatched bases: 11. The CDR3 runs 15 residues. Germline CDR1 SGHVS, CDR2 FQNEAQ. CDR3 coding DNA: TGTGCCAGCAGCCCCGGGACAGGGCTTTTGAGTGAGCAGTTCTTC. Translating gives CASSPGTGLLSEQFF.

The V and J genes are TRBV7-9 and TRBJ2-3; possibly TRBD2 for D (6 bases). The V end was cut by 5 bases, the J end by 0 bases, with 9 bases between. Germline CDR1 SEHNR, CDR2 FQNEAQ (reference sequence). The CDR3 has 14 residues. The CDR3 loop reads CASSPGTSTDTQYF. CDR3 sequence (DNA): TGTGCCAGCAGCCCAGGGACTAGCACAGATACGCAGTATTTT.

The V gene is TRBV5-8, the J gene TRBJ1-3, with D uncertain. V dropped 1 base and J dropped 7 bases, with 9 bases sitting between them. Germline-derived CDR1 and CDR2 are SGHTS and YDEGEE. CDR3 size: 13 residues. In DNA, the CDR3 is TGTGCCAGCAGCTTGACGGGTGGTAACACCATATATTTT. This encodes CASSLTGGNTIYF.

This clone was observed a handful of times. The gene calls are TRBV25-1 and TRBJ2-3; no reliable D call. The CDR3 runs 14 residues. Germline assignment: CDR1 MGHDK and CDR2 SYGVNS. The V end was cut by 6 bases, the J end by 2 bases, with 12 bases between. The CDR3 DNA reads TGTGCCAGCAGAGTTAGTCTTATCACAGATACGCAGTATTTT. Protein sequence: CASRVSLITDTQYF.